These T cell receptor beta chains were read from a single sample in a study of response to subunit inactivated influenza vaccine. TCRdb re-analysed the RT-PCR reads in MiXCR, keeping a single row per CDR3 protein. The sample has approximately 700,000 distinct CDR3 sequences, approximately 15% seen once. The sample here was PBMCs from blood, taken less than 15 days before vaccination. The receptors stem from a man between 50 and 59 years old who received an inactivated influenza vaccine. The CDR3 runs from the conserved cysteine through the conserved F or W. Each record gives: clone size, J gene, D gene, V gene, CDR3 protein, CDR3 DNA. The D gene is left open where the match is weak. Clone size, where shown, is once, few, many, or a class for clones that have expanded.

few	TRBJ2-5	TRBD2	TRBV12-3/TRBV12-4	CASSLGGGMTQYF	TGTGCCAGCAGTTTGGGCGGGGGAATGACCCAGTACTTC
many	TRBJ1-2	-	TRBV7-2	CASSLEAANYGYTF	TGTGCCAGCAGCTTAGAGGCAGCTAACTATGGCTACACCTTC
-	TRBJ2-7	-	TRBV7-6	CASSPYRAATHDEQYF	TGTGCCAGCAGCCCGTACAGGGCCGCTACCCATGACGAGCAGTACTTC
few	TRBJ1-5	-	TRBV20-1	CSARGDINQPQHF	TGCAGTGCTAGAGGGGACATCAATCAGCCCCAGCATTTT
-	TRBJ2-4	-	TRBV7-8	CASSLAGGIAKNIQYF	TGTGCCAGCAGCTTAGCAGGGGGGATAGCCAAAAACATTCAGTACTTC
-	TRBJ2-1	TRBD2	TRBV5-1	CASSVALAGVLNEQFF	TGCGCCAGCAGCGTAGCCCTAGCGGGAGTGCTGAATGAGCAGTTCTTC
few	TRBJ2-1	-	TRBV12-3/TRBV12-4	CASSLQDGGNEQFF	TGTGCCAGCAGTTTACAAGACGGAGGAAATGAGCAGTTCTTC
few	TRBJ2-7	TRBD1	TRBV7-6	CASSLKAGQGHSTLTYEQYF	TGTGCCAGCAGCTTAAAGGCGGGACAGGGTCACTCTACTCTTACCTACGAGCAGTACTTC
many	TRBJ2-2	-	TRBV7-9	CASSLASGGELFF	TGTGCCAGCAGCTTAGCAAGCGGCGGGGAGCTGTTTTTT
-	TRBJ2-3	-	TRBV5-1	CASSRGGQTTDTQYF	TGCGCCAGCAGCCGGGGGGGACAGACCACAGATACGCAGTATTTT
few	TRBJ1-3	-	TRBV12-3/TRBV12-4	CASSPQTVLSGNTIYF	TGTGCCAGCAGTCCCCAGACGGTTCTCTCTGGAAACACCATATATTTT
-	TRBJ1-1	TRBD1	TRBV27	CASSLSMTGGAFF	TGTGCCAGCAGTTTATCAATGACAGGGGGAGCTTTCTTT
few	TRBJ2-1	-	TRBV27	CASSVATSPSSYNEQFF	TGTGCCAGCAGTGTCGCGACTTCTCCGAGCTCCTACAATGAGCAGTTCTTC
few	TRBJ1-5	TRBD1	TRBV6-2/TRBV6-3	CASSRPARGPYSQHF	TGTGCCAGCAGTCGCCCGGCCAGGGGGCCGTATTCCCAGCATTTT
-	TRBJ1-6	-	TRBV29-1	CSVKSEIDSPLHF	TGCAGCGTTAAATCGGAGATTGATTCACCCCTCCACTTT
-	TRBJ2-5	-	TRBV6-2/TRBV6-3	CASSKRAWGETQYF	TGTGCCAGCAGTAAACGGGCCTGGGGAGAGACCCAGTACTTC
few	TRBJ1-5	-	TRBV6-5	CASSYAGVVQPQHF	TGTGCCAGCAGTTACGCAGGGGTGGTTCAGCCCCAGCATTTT
many	TRBJ1-4	TRBD1	TRBV5-1	CASSLDRGPARGEKLFF	TGCGCCAGCAGCTTGGACAGGGGGCCCGCTCGGGGTGAAAAACTGTTTTTT
-	TRBJ2-1	-	TRBV7-9	CASSLAPGEPYNEQFF	TGTGCCAGCAGCTTAGCGCCCGGGGAACCCTACAATGAGCAGTTCTTC
many	TRBJ2-7	TRBD2	TRBV29-1	CSVGERGPYEQYF	TGCAGCGTTGGGGAGCGGGGCCCCTACGAGCAGTACTTC
few	TRBJ1-5	-	TRBV2	CASSPGENQPQHF	TGTGCCAGCAGTCCGGGGGAGAATCAGCCCCAGCATTTT
-	TRBJ2-5	-	TRBV7-9	CASSRPHGEQETQYF	TGTGCCAGCAGCCGGCCGCATGGGGAACAAGAGACCCAGTACTTC
-	TRBJ2-7	TRBD2	TRBV7-9	CASSLGLAGVQEQYF	TGTGCCAGCAGCCTCGGACTAGCGGGAGTTCAAGAGCAGTACTTC
-	TRBJ2-1	-	TRBV7-9	CASSLGVWVPYNEQFF	TGTGCCAGCAGCTTAGGAGTCTGGGTTCCCTACAATGAGCAGTTCTTC
few	TRBJ2-3	-	TRBV5-6	CASSVGREDTQYF	TGTGCCAGCAGCGTGGGCAGGGAAGATACGCAGTATTTT
few	TRBJ2-4	-	TRBV3-1	CASSQGGAGKNIQYF	TGTGCCAGCAGCCAAGGCGGAGCAGGAAAAAACATTCAGTACTTC
-	TRBJ2-5	-	TRBV29-1	CSVGPDPWAQYF	TGCAGCGTGGGTCCGGATCCTTGGGCCCAGTACTTC
few	TRBJ2-7	TRBD2	TRBV29-1	CSATSGAYEQYF	TGCAGCGCAACTAGCGGAGCCTACGAGCAGTACTTC
-	TRBJ2-1	-	TRBV6-1	CASTLSRIDYNEQFF	TGTGCCAGCACCCTTTCCCGAATAGACTACAATGAGCAGTTCTTC
few	TRBJ2-3	-	TRBV11-2	CASSLAGAATDTQYF	TGTGCCAGCAGCTTAGCGGGGGCCGCCACAGATACGCAGTATTTT
few	TRBJ2-5	-	TRBV12-3/TRBV12-4	CASSSRWTEETQYF	TGTGCCAGCAGTTCCAGGTGGACAGAAGAGACCCAGTACTTC
-	TRBJ2-2	TRBD1	TRBV18	CASSPRGRGQTGELFF	TGTGCCAGCTCACCACGAGGCAGGGGGCAGACCGGGGAGCTGTTTTTT
-	TRBJ1-2	-	TRBV11-2	CASSLGIRGVYGYTF	TGTGCCAGCAGCTTAGGTATTCGGGGCGTCTATGGCTACACCTTC
-	TRBJ2-2	-	TRBV29-1	CSVVTGTGELFF	TGCAGCGTTGTTACGGGAACCGGGGAGCTGTTTTTT
-	TRBJ2-1	TRBD1	TRBV11-3	CASSLDLGQGVGEQFF	TGTGCCAGCAGCTTAGATCTTGGACAGGGGGTAGGTGAGCAGTTCTTC